Shown below are 25 T cell receptor beta chains from a single sample sequenced in a study of OX40 agonist ivuxolimab in advanced cancers. Clones were read by immunoSEQ multiplex PCR, and TCRdb kept only the in-frame ones, dropping some. The table records 70,000 to 80,000 clones, 80% to 95% of them present only once. Source: CD4+ or CD8+ T cells sorted from blood, taken in a trial of the OX40 agonist ivuxolimab. Receptor source: an adult with an advanced solid tumor such as melanoma, head and neck, liver or kidney cancer.

V and J are TRBV9 and TRBJ2-2; D ambiguous. The CDR3 consists of 13 residues. Trimming took 0 bases from V and 4 from J, leaving 4 bases between them. From germline, CDR1 is SGDLS and CDR2 YYNGEE. CDR3 loop: CASSVAVTGELFF. The CDR3 nucleotides are TGTGCCAGCAGCGTAGCAGTCACCGGGGAGCTGTTTTTT.

The chain is built from TRBV12-5 and TRBJ2-1, with a possible D match to TRBD2 (5 bases). Germline CDR1 LGHNT, CDR2 FRNRAP. The ends were cut back, 5 bases at V and 10 bases at J, with 9 bases in the middle. The CDR3 spans 11 residues. CDR3 coding DNA: TGTGCTAGTGGTCGGGGATACGAGCAGTTCTTC. Translation: CASGRGYEQFF.

V gene TRBV7-9 combines with J gene TRBJ2-5; no definite D call. Trimming pared 2 bases from V and 2 bases from J, leaving 12 bases between. Germline-derived CDR1 and CDR2 are SEHNR and FQNEAQ (reference sequence). CDR3 size: 15 residues. CDR3 sequence reads: CASSLLRVGQETQYF. Here the CDR3 DNA reads TGTGCCAGCAGCTTATTGCGAGTGGGACAAGAGACCCAGTACTTC.

The CDR3 sequence: CASSSPTHPNTEAFF. DNA of the CDR3: TGTGCCAGCAGCTCGCCAACCCACCCGAACACTGAAGCTTTCTTT. The chain combines TRBV7-9 with TRBJ1-1, with D unclear. Looked up from germline, CDR1 is SEHNR and CDR2 is FQNEAQ (reference sequence). With 4 bases removed from V and 1 base from J, the gap between germline ends came to 13 bases. The CDR3 consists of 15 residues.

The rearrangement links TRBV10-3 to TRBJ2-2; 7 nucleotides line up with TRBD2. CDR1 is ENHRY and CDR2 is SYGVKD in the germline V gene. This CDR3 is built from 13 residues. The V segment lost 2 bases and the J segment 7 bases; nucleotides outside the gene matches: 1. CDR3 in DNA: TGTGCCATCAGTGAGGGGGGGGGCGGGGAGCTGTTTTTT. It yields the protein CAISEGGGGELFF.

The genes are TRBV27 and TRBJ2-4; weak D call: TRBD2 (6 bases). This CDR3 has 16 amino acids. Germline CDR1 and CDR2: MNHEY and SMNVEV (reference sequence). The germline V and J ends were trimmed by 3 bases and 0 bases, with 12 bases remaining between them. CDR3 in DNA: TGTGCCAGCAGTTTCGGAGGGACTTTAGCCAAAAACATTCAGTACTTC. Amino acid sequence: CASSFGGTLAKNIQYF.

The chain has TRBV18 and TRBJ2-5; TRBD1 matches 8 bases. TRBJ2-7 explains the end of the DNA better; the J call may be wrong. Germline CDR1 KGHSH, CDR2 LQKENI. The length of the CDR3 is 16 residues. The DNA for the CDR3 is TGTGCCAGCCGAGCCCAGGGGGCCCTCCTCTCCTACGAGCAGTACTTC. It is translated as CASRAQGALLSYEQYF.

This chain joins TRBV30 and TRBJ1-5; D remains ambiguous. Trimming pared 0 bases from V and 3 bases from J, leaving 9 bases between. Germline V gives CDR1 GTSNPN, CDR2 SVGIG (reference sequence). CDR3 length: 14 residues. The CDR3 sequence: CAWSVVGSNQPQHF. CDR3 sequence (DNA): TGTGCCTGGAGTGTTGTAGGGTCCAATCAGCCCCAGCATTTT.

The chain recombines TRBV28 with TRBJ2-7; the D gene is possibly TRBD1 (6 bases). The CDR3 is 16 residues long. The ends were cut back, 7 bases at V and 7 bases at J, with 26 bases in the middle. CDR1 and CDR2 from the germline V gene are MDHEN and SYDVKM. CDR3 loop: CASTPQQGFPVGEQYF. Here the CDR3 DNA reads TGTGCCAGCACCCCCCAACAGGGCTTCCCAGTCGGAGAGCAGTACTTC. The whole variable domain, remainder taken from reference TRBV28 and TRBJ2-7, is DVKVTQSSRYLVKRTGEKVFLECVQDMDHENMFWYRQDPGLGLRLIYFSYDVKMKEKGDIPEGYSVSREKKERFSLILESASTNQTSMYLCASTPQQGFPVGEQYFGPGTRLTVT.

The chain recombines TRBV7-2 with TRBJ1-3; D possibly corresponds to TRBD1 (5 bases). Trimming pared 3 bases from V and 2 bases from J, leaving 17 bases between. The length of the CDR3 is 17 residues. CDR1 is SGHTA, CDR2 FQGNSA, per germline. CDR3 coding DNA: TGTGCCAGCAGCTTGGGGTTAGGGGAGAGGCCTGGAAACACCATATATTTT. Encoded protein: CASSLGLGERPGNTIYF. Drawing the rest from reference TRBV7-2 and TRBJ1-3, the complete variable domain is GAGVSQSPSNKVTEKGKDVELRCDPISGHTALYWYRQSLGQGLEFLIYFQGNSAPDKSGLPSDRFSAERTGGSVSTLTIQRTQQEDSAVYLCASSLGLGERPGNTIYFGEGSWLTVV.

The chain links TRBV6-1 to TRBJ1-4, with D hard to call. CDR1 is MNHNS and CDR2 is SASEGT in the germline V gene. The length of the CDR3 is 12 residues. V lost 3 bases to trimming and J lost 6 bases, with 5 bases between them. In DNA, the CDR3 is TGTGCCAGCAGTGAGGCCCATGAAAAACTGTTTTTT. It specifies CASSEAHEKLFF.

This sequence joins TRBV11-2 and TRBJ2-3, with D possibly TRBD2 on 6 matching bases. V dropped 6 bases and J dropped 7 bases, with 20 bases sitting between them. This CDR3 is built from 15 residues. Looked up from germline, CDR1 is SGHAT and CDR2 is FQNNGV. The CDR3 loop reads CASSLSRGTLNTQYF. The DNA of the CDR3 is TGTGCCAGCAGTTTATCTCGGGGGACCTTGAATACGCAGTATTTT.

The chain employs TRBV11-3 and TRBJ1-1, with D possibly matching TRBD1 (5 bases). Trimming took off 1 base at V and 6 bases at J, with 9 bases between the two ends. In germline, CDR1 is SGHNT, CDR2 YENEEA. This CDR3 comprises 13 residues. CDR3: CASSLVGEAEAFF. The CDR3 DNA reads as TGTGCCAGCAGCTTAGTAGGGGAAGCTGAAGCTTTCTTT.

The chain couples TRBV7-9 to TRBJ2-2; no definite D call. Germline lookup yields CDR1 SEHNR and CDR2 FQNEAQ (reference sequence). Trimming took off 8 bases at V and 3 bases at J, with 16 bases between the two ends. This CDR3 is 15 amino acids long. The CDR3 is CASRPDETYTGELFF. As DNA, the CDR3 is TGTGCCAGCCGGCCGGACGAGACTTACACCGGGGAGCTGTTTTTT.

This clone has just one count. V usage is TRBV7-2 and J usage is TRBJ2-7; TRBD2 aligns across 8 bases. This CDR3 region has 15 residues. V lost 1 base, J lost 6 bases, and 8 bases stayed unmatched. The germline V gene has CDR1 SGHTA and CDR2 FQGNSA. CDR3 in DNA: TGTGCCAGCAGCTTAGATAAAGCGGGAGCCGGCGAGCAGTACTTC. This translates into CASSLDKAGAGEQYF.

The V call is TRBV27, the J call TRBJ2-5, with 11 bases lining up with TRBD2. Germline lookup yields CDR1 MNHEY and CDR2 SMNVEV (reference sequence). The CDR3 has 16 amino acids. Unmatched junction bases numbered 7, after V lost 5 bases and J lost 2 bases. CDR3 in amino acids: CASSKGLAELQETQYF. The CDR3 coding sequence is TGTGCCAGCAGTAAGGGACTAGCGGAATTACAAGAGACCCAGTACTTC.

The chain links TRBV28 to TRBJ2-3; maybe TRBD2 (6 bases). In germline, CDR1 is MDHEN, CDR2 SYDVKM. Trimming pared 3 bases from V and 2 bases from J, leaving 12 bases between. This CDR3 has 15 amino acids. DNA for the CDR3: TGTGCCAGCAGTTTGGTACTAGCTACCACAGATACGCAGTATTTT. Translation: CASSLVLATTDTQYF.

The chain is built from TRBV30 and TRBJ1-5, with D tentatively TRBD1 (5 bases). This CDR3 has 17 amino acids. The germline V gene encodes CDR1 GTSNPN and CDR2 SVGIG (reference sequence). The ends were cut back, 1 base at V and 1 base at J, with 17 bases in the middle. CDR3 coding DNA: TGTGCCTGGAGTGAGAGGGTTGGGGCTCGCAGCAATCAGCCCCAGCATTTT. Its translation is CAWSERVGARSNQPQHF.

V usage is TRBV5-4 and J usage is TRBJ2-3, with TRBD2 matching 10 bases. Germline CDR1 SGHNT, CDR2 YYREEE (reference sequence). Unmatched junction bases numbered 4, after V lost 0 bases and J lost 3 bases. This CDR3 has 16 amino acids. The CDR3 loop is CASSLGSGRPTDTQYF. The CDR3 nucleotides are TGTGCCAGCAGCTTGGGTAGCGGGAGGCCGACAGATACGCAGTATTTT.

The chain recombines TRBV29-1 with TRBJ2-2, with D perhaps being TRBD1 or TRBD2 (7 bases each). Trimming pared 5 bases from V and 6 bases from J, leaving 16 bases between. The germline V gene has CDR1 SQVTM and CDR2 ANQGSEA. The CDR3 runs to 14 residues. The CDR3 nucleotides are TGCAGCGTTAAGGGAGGGGGCGCAGCCGGGGAGCTGTTTTTT. It encodes CSVKGGGAAGELFF.

This chain joins TRBV2 and TRBJ1-3; D ambiguous. V lost 3 bases to trimming and J lost 8 bases, with 20 bases between them. Germline V gene sequence: CDR1 SNHLY, CDR2 FYNNEI. CDR3 length equals 16 residues. The DNA for the CDR3 is TGTGCCAGCAGTGACAGACACTTCCTCGCTGGGGACACCATATATTTT. Amino acids: CASSDRHFLAGDTIYF.

The chain is built from TRBV19 and TRBJ2-2, with 7 positions matching TRBD1. Germline CDR1 and CDR2: LNHDA and SQIVND (reference sequence). CDR3 length: 16 residues. V trimming: 4 bases; J trimming: 7 bases; junction bases outside the gene matches: 12. The CDR3 sequence: CASSSRGRGMNGELFF. The CDR3 region has the DNA TGTGCCAGTAGTAGTAGGGGCAGGGGGATGAACGGGGAGCTGTTTTTT. Together with reference TRBV19 and TRBJ2-2, the CDR3 gives the full variable domain: DGGITQSPKYLFRKEGQNVTLSCEQNLNHDAMYWYRQDPGQGLRLIYYSQIVNDFQKGDIAEGYSVSREKKESFPLTVTSAQKNPTAFYLCASSSRGRGMNGELFFGEGSRLTVL.

V gene TRBV14 combines with J gene TRBJ2-3; D not certain. The germline gives CDR1 SGHDN, CDR2 FVKESK. V shed 3 bases and J shed 6 bases, with 19 bases lying between them. The CDR3 spans 16 residues. CDR3 region: CASSHNPGLGMDTQYF. The DNA for the CDR3 is TGTGCCAGCAGCCATAACCCTGGGCTGGGCATGGATACGCAGTATTTT. Full variable domain (missing parts from reference TRBV14 and TRBJ2-3): EAGVTQFPSHSVIEKGQTVTLRCDPISGHDNLYWYRRVMGKEIKFLLHFVKESKQDESGMPNNRFLAERTGGTYSTLKVQPAELEDSGVYFCASSHNPGLGMDTQYFGPGTRLTVL.

This chain connects TRBV7-7 to TRBJ2-1; 7 bases fit TRBD1. The CDR3 is 15 amino acids. CDR1 is SSHAT, CDR2 FNYEAQ, per germline (reference sequence). V was pared by 5 bases and J by 4 bases, with 8 bases of the junction left unmatched. Written as DNA, the CDR3 is TGTGCCAGCAGCCCGGGCAGGGGGTGGTACAATGAGCAGTTCTTC. Translated, it gives CASSPGRGWYNEQFF.

This clone was counted a few times. The chain couples TRBV29-1 to TRBJ2-3; D gene ambiguous. The germline V and J ends were trimmed by 6 bases and 8 bases, with 9 bases remaining between them. CDR1 SQVTM and CDR2 ANQGSEA come from the germline V gene. There are 10 residues in the CDR3. CDR3 region: CSVARVTQYF. The CDR3, as DNA: TGCAGCGTGGCTAGGGTTACGCAGTATTTT.